Sequencing of this TCR beta chain was carried out in a study of T cells in Graves' hyperthyroidism and ophthalmopathy. It was RNA transcripts that yielded the amplified TCR beta CDR3 regions. During a first-round RT-PCR of the TCR CDR3, the HTBI primer set was used. Each CDR3 protein gets one entry after TCRdb re-called the multiplex PCR reads with MiXCR. The sample has about 600,000 distinct CDR3 sequences; roughly 16% are singletons. Notes on the study in general: In the blood, most expanded thyroid clonotypes above 0.001 appeared as well.

Diagnostic decisions used clinical symptoms, serum thyroxine and TRAb, thyroid ultrasound and orbital computed tomography. This clonotype was observed at least ten times. Its antigen is undetermined. Sequenced: blood. This TCR derives from a woman in her thirties or forties with Graves' ophthalmopathy.

CDR3 sequence (DNA): TGTGCCAGCAGTTATCCGGGACAGATGAACACTGAAGCTTTCTTT. Protein: CASSYPGQMNTEAFF. The chain carries TRBV6-5 and TRBJ1-1; 7 bases fit TRBD1. This CDR3 region has 15 residues. Germline CDR1 is MNHEY and CDR2 is SVGAGI. The J segment lost 0 bases and the V segment lost 3 bases, leaving 4 bases of the junction unmatched.